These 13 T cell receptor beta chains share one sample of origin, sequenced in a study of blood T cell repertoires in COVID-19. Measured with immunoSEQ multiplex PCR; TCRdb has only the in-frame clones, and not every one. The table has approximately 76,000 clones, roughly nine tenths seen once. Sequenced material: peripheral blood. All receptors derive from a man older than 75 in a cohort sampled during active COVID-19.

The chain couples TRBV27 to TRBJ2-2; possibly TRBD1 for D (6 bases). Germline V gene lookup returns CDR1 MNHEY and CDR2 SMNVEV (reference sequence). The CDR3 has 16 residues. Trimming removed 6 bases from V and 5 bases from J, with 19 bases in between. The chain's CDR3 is CASRATGTRGTGELFF. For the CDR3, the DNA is TGTGCCAGCAGGGCAACAGGGACGAGAGGAACCGGGGAGCTGTTTTTT.

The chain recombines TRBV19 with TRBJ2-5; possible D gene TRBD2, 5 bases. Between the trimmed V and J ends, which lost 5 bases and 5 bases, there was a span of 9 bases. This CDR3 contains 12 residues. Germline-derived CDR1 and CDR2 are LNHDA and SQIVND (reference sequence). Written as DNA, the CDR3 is TGTGCCAGTAGTTTCCGGAGGGAGACCCAGTACTTC. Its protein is CASSFRRETQYF. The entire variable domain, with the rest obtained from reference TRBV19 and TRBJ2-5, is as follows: DGGITQSPKYLFRKEGQNVTLSCEQNLNHDAMYWYRQDPGQGLRLIYYSQIVNDFQKGDIAEGYSVSREKKESFPLTVTSAQKNPTAFYLCASSFRRETQYFGPGTRLLVL.

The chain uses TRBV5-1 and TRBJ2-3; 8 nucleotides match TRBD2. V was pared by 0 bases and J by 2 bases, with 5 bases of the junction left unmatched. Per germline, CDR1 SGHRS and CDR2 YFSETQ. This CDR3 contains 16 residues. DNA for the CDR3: TGCGCCAGCAGCTTGGTTGCGGGGGGATCCACAGATACGCAGTATTTT. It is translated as CASSLVAGGSTDTQYF.

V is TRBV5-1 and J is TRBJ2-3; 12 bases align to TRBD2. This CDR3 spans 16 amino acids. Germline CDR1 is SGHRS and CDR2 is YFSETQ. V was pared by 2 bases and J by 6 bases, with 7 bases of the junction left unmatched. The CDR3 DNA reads TGCGCCAGCAGCTTCGGACTAGCGGGGATCATGGATACGCAGTATTTT. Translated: CASSFGLAGIMDTQYF.

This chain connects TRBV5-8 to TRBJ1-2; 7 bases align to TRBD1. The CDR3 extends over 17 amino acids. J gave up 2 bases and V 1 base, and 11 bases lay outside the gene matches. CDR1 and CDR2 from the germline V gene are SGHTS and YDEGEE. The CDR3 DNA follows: TGTGCCAGCAGCTTGCGACTAGACAGGGCCGGGAACTATGGCTACACCTTC. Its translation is CASSLRLDRAGNYGYTF.

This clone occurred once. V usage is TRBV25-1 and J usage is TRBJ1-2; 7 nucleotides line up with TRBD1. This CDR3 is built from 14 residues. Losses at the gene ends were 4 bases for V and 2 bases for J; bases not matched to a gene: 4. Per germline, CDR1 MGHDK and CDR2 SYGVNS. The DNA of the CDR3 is TGTGCCAGCAGTGTCCAGGGGGTAAACTATGGCTACACCTTC. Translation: CASSVQGVNYGYTF.

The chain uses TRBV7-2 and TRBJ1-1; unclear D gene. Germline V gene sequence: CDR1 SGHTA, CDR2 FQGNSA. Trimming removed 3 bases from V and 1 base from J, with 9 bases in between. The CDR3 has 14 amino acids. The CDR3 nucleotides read TGTGCCAGCAGCTTTGGGCCCACGAACACTGAAGCTTTCTTT. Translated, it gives CASSFGPTNTEAFF.

DNA of the CDR3: TGTGCCAGCAGAAACAGGGGGCCGGACTATGGCTACACCTTC. This codes for CASRNRGPDYGYTF. The chain is built from TRBV2 and TRBJ1-2; 9 nucleotides line up with TRBD1. Germline CDR1 SNHLY, CDR2 FYNNEI. The CDR3 runs to 14 residues. V lost 6 bases and J lost 3; bases outside the gene matches: 5.

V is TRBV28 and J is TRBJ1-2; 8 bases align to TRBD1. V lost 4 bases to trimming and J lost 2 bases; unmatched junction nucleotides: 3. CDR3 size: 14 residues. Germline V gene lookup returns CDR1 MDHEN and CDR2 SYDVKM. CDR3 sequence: CASSSGGSNYGYTF. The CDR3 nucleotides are TGTGCCAGCAGTTCAGGGGGCTCGAACTATGGCTACACCTTC.

The CDR3 DNA reads as TGTGCCAGCCGAAGGGACAGGGTCCCCAACGAGCAGTACGTC. It specifies CASRRDRVPNEQYV. This rearrangement joins TRBV2 to TRBJ2-7; 9 bases line up with TRBD1. J was trimmed by 5 bases and V by 8 bases; bases with no gene match: 10. Germline V gives CDR1 SNHLY, CDR2 FYNNEI. CDR3 length: 14 residues.

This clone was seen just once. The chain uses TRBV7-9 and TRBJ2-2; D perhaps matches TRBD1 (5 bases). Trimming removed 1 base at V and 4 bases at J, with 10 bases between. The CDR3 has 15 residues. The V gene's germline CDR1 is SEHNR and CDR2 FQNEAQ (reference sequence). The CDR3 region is CASSLGRVVTGELFF. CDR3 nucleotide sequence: TGTGCCAGCAGCTTAGGCAGGGTAGTCACCGGGGAGCTGTTTTTT.

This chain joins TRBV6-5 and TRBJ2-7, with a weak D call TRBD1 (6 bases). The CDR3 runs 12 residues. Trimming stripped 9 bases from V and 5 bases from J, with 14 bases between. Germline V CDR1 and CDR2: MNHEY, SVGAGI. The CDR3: CARIRDKDEQYV. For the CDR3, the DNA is TGTGCCAGAATCCGGGACAAGGACGAGCAGTACGTC.

The CDR3 sequence is CASSVAGTSGVDEQFF. Here the CDR3 DNA reads TGTGCCAGCAGCGTAGCCGGGACTAGCGGGGTGGATGAGCAGTTCTTC. J is TRBJ2-1 and V is TRBV5-6, with TRBD2 matching 13 bases. The CDR3 has 16 amino acids. V dropped 4 bases and J dropped 8; count of bases not matched to a gene: 9. From germline, CDR1 is SGHDT and CDR2 YYEEEE.